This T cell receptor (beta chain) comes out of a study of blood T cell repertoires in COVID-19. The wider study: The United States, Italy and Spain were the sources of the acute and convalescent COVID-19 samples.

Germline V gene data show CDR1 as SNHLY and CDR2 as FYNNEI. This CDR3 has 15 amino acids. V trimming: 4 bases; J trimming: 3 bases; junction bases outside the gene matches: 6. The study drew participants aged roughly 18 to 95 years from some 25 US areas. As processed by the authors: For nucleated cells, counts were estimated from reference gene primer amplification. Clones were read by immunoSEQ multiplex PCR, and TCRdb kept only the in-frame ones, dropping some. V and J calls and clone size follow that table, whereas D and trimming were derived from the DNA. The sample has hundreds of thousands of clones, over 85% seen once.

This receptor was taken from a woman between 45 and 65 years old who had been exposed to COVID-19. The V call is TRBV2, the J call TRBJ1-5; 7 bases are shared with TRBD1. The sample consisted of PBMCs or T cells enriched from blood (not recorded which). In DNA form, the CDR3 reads TGTGCCAGCAGTGGCCAGACAGGGCTCAATCAGCCCCAGCATTTT. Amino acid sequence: CASSGQTGLNQPQHF.